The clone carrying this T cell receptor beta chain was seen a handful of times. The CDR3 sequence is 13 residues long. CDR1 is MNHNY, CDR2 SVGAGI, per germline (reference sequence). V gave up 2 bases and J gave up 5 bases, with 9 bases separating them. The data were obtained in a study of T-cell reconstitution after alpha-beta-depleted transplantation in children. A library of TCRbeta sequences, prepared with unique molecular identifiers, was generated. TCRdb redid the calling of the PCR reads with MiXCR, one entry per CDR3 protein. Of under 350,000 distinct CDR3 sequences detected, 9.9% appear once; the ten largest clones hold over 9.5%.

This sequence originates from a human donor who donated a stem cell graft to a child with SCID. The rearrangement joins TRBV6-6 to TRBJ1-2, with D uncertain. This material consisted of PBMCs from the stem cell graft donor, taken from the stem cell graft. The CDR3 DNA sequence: TGTGCCAGCAGTTACGCCAGAATATATGGCTACACCTTC. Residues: CASSYARIYGYTF.